In its sample, the clone carrying this T cell receptor beta chain was seen many times. Its cognate antigen is unknown. This specimen belongs to a study of early T cells in non-severe SARS-CoV-2 infection. Study-level points and caveats: Comparison of clonotypes with VDJdb favored anti-spike CD8 responses while missing private and CD4 specificities.

TCRdb reprocessed the 5' RACE reads via MiXCR and lists one record per CDR3 protein. The data contain over 9,000 distinct CDR3 sequences, around 4.9% of them singletons. Germline assignment: CDR1 DFQATT and CDR2 SNEGSKA (reference sequence). The CDR3 runs 15 residues. The ends lost 6 bases at V and 5 bases at J; junction bases unmatched: 15. The sequencing input was whole blood. The chain uses TRBV20-1 and TRBJ2-7; 8 nucleotides match TRBD2. The receptor comes from an adult who was a healthcare worker with PCR-confirmed SARS-CoV-2 infection or an uninfected control (not recorded which). This CDR3 reads CSASFGAGAIHEQYF. In nucleotides, the CDR3 is TGCAGTGCCTCCTTCGGAGCGGGGGCCATCCACGAGCAGTACTTC.